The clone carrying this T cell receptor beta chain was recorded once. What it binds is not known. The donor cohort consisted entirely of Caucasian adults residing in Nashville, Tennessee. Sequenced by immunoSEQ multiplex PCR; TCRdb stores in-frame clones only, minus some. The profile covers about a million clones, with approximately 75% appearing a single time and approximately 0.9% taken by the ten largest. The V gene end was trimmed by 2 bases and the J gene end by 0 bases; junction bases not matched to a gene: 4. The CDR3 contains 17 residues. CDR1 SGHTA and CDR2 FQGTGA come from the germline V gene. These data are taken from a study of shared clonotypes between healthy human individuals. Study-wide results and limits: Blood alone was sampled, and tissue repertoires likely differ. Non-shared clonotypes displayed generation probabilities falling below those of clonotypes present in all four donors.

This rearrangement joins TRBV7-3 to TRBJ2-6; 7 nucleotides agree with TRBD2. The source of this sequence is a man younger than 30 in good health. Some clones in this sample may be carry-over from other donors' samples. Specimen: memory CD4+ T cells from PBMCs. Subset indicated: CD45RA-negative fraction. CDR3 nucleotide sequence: TGTGCCAGCAGCTTACTGGCGGGAGCCTCTGGGGCCAACGTCCTGACTTTC. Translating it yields CASSLLAGASGANVLTF.